The following is a T cell receptor (beta chain) sequence with its context. What it binds is not known. The PCR made use of 60 Vbeta and 13 Jbeta primers. TCRdb's table, derived via immunoSEQ multiplex PCR, lists solely in-frame clones and lacks some. The repertoire includes about 130,000 clones, 80% of them detected once, and about 4% sits in the top ten. This entry belongs to a study of cytomegalovirus exposure and HLA in healthy donors. The wider study: An early release of data contained about 85 million unique TCRs, which came from HLA-typed donors.

CDR1 LNHNV and CDR2 YYDKDF come from the germline V gene (reference sequence). The trim removed 0 bases at V and 7 bases at J, leaving 9 bases unmatched. This CDR3 has 17 amino acids. Study-wide points: Later examination showed HLA-associated TCR beta chains had greater clonal expansion than equally common others. Donors were assumed by presence/absence analyses to have roughly uniform sequencing depth.

This sequence originates from a woman in her thirties or forties in good health and CMV-seronegative. Input material: PBMCs. The chain joins TRBV15 to TRBJ2-3, with 11 nucleotides matching TRBD2. DNA of the CDR3: TGTGCCACCAGCAGAGATAGTGGGGGACTAGCGGAGAATACGCAGTATTTT. Translated, it gives CATSRDSGGLAENTQYF.